This T cell receptor beta chain was profiled in a study of blood T cell repertoires in COVID-19. Study summary: Sites in the United States, Italy and Spain provided acute and convalescent COVID-19 samples. T cells, B-cell-depleted T cells, or PBMCs provided the cDNA or gDNA that served as material.

V was clipped by 3 bases and J by 1 base, with 13 bases between them. CDR3 length equals 15 residues. Germline-derived CDR1 and CDR2 are LNHDA and SQIVND (reference sequence). Methods used by the authors: Reference gene primer amplification in the assay estimated nucleated cell counts. Assay: immunoSEQ multiplex PCR; the TCRdb copy retains only in-frame clones and omits some. D and trimming come from the DNA, and the V and J calls and clone size come from that table. The sample includes around 260,000 clones, 88% of them seen just once. Sequenced material: peripheral blood. The TCR comes from a human donor in a cohort sampled during active COVID-19. The V call is TRBV19, the J call TRBJ2-7, with D possibly TRBD2 on 6 matching bases. CDR3 DNA sequence: TGTGCCAGTAGTATCGGGTCGGGGGTATCCTACGAGCAGTACTTC. Residues: CASSIGSGVSYEQYF. Supplemented by reference TRBV19 and TRBJ2-7, the full variable domain reads DGGITQSPKYLFRKEGQNVTLSCEQNLNHDAMYWYRQDPGQGLRLIYYSQIVNDFQKGDIAEGYSVSREKKESFPLTVTSAQKNPTAFYLCASSIGSGVSYEQYFGPGTRLTVT.